Below, 15 T cell receptor beta chains from the same sample are listed, as sequenced in a study of OX40 agonist ivuxolimab in advanced cancers. Clones were sequenced by immunoSEQ multiplex PCR, and TCRdb holds only the in-frame ones, with some missing. The repertoire holds about 60,000 clones, with 87% as singletons. Material: CD4+ or CD8+ T cells sorted from blood, obtained in a trial of the OX40 agonist ivuxolimab. The receptors come from an adult with an advanced solid tumor such as melanoma, head and neck, liver or kidney cancer.

The chain employs TRBV7-9 and TRBJ1-4; 10 nucleotides agree with TRBD1. J was trimmed by 0 bases and V by 4 bases; bases with no gene match: 5. Germline-derived CDR1 and CDR2 are SEHNR and FQNEAQ (reference sequence). The CDR3 is 17 residues long. CDR3 DNA: TGTGCCAGCAGCTCGGGACAGGGGATTTCAACTAATGAAAAACTGTTTTTT. Protein sequence: CASSSGQGISTNEKLFF. The variable domain in full, completed from reference TRBV7-9 and TRBJ1-4, reads DTGVSQNPRHKITKRGQNVTFRCDPISEHNRLYWYRQTLGQGPEFLTYFQNEAQLEKSRLLSDRFSAERPKGSFSTLEIQRTEQGDSAMYLCASSSGQGISTNEKLFFGSGTQLSVL.

This clone was seen a few times. V gene TRBV10-3 combines with J gene TRBJ1-6; maybe TRBD1 (6 bases). V was cut by 2 bases and J by 7 bases, with 12 bases left in between. This CDR3 is built from 15 residues. Germline CDR1 ENHRY, CDR2 SYGVKD. In DNA form, the CDR3 reads TGTGCCATCAGTGAGGGGGGGCAGGGGAATTCACCCCTCCACTTT. Its protein is CAISEGGQGNSPLHF.

This sequence joins TRBV11-2 and TRBJ2-5; 12 nucleotides line up with TRBD2. There are 15 residues in the CDR3. Germline CDR1 and CDR2: SGHAT and FQNNGV. With 4 bases clipped from V and 5 bases from J, the junction kept 5 bases outside the gene matches. The CDR3 DNA reads TGTGCCAGCAGCTCCCGACTAGCGGGAGTGGAGACCCAGTACTTC. Its translation is CASSSRLAGVETQYF. Variable domain in full (rest from reference TRBV11-2 and TRBJ2-5): EAGVAQSPRYKIIEKRQSVAFWCNPISGHATLYWYQQILGQGPKLLIQFQNNGVVDDSQLPKDRFSAERLKGVDSTLKIQPAKLEDSAVYLCASSSRLAGVETQYFGPGTRLLVL.

This clone was picked up a small number of times. The same CDR3 also results from other DNA sequences found in this sample. The chain couples TRBV5-1 to TRBJ2-1, with TRBD2 matching 11 bases. Germline loops: CDR1 SGHRS, CDR2 YFSETQ. CDR3 length: 15 residues. Trimming cost V 4 bases and J 3 bases; bases outside gene matches: 3. CDR3 amino acids: CASSPGTSGYNEQFF. DNA of the CDR3: TGCGCCAGCAGCCCAGGGACTAGCGGCTACAATGAGCAGTTCTTC. The complete variable domain, with remaining parts taken from reference TRBV5-1 and TRBJ2-1, reads KAGVTQTPRYLIKTRGQQVTLSCSPISGHRSVSWYQQTPGQGLQFLFEYFSETQRNKGNFPGRFSGRQFSNSRSEMNVSTLELGDSALYLCASSPGTSGYNEQFFGPGTRLTVL.

The chain uses TRBV29-1 and TRBJ2-1; D unclear. The V gene lost 3 bases and the J gene lost 7 bases, with 13 bases spanning the gap. From germline, CDR1 is SQVTM and CDR2 ANQGSEA. This CDR3 contains 13 residues. The CDR3, as DNA: TGCAGCGTTGAGCATAAGTCCCCTAATGAGCAGTTCTTC. It codes for CSVEHKSPNEQFF.

The chain combines TRBV9 with TRBJ2-3; D is possibly TRBD1 (6 bases). CDR1 is SGDLS, CDR2 YYNGEE, per germline. The germline V and J ends were trimmed by 0 bases and 3 bases, with 11 bases remaining between them. The CDR3 totals 15 residues. In DNA form, the CDR3 reads TGTGCCAGCAGCGTAGAACAGGGCGTGACAGATACGCAGTATTTT. This codes for CASSVEQGVTDTQYF.

This chain joins TRBV28 and TRBJ2-7; a possible D gene is TRBD2 (6 bases). The germline V gene has CDR1 MDHEN and CDR2 SYDVKM. The CDR3 consists of 16 residues. With 6 bases removed from V and 2 bases from J, the gap between germline ends came to 20 bases. The CDR3 protein is CASRSGGGAGTYEQYF. The DNA for the CDR3 is TGTGCCAGCAGATCCGGGGGTGGGGCCGGGACCTACGAGCAGTACTTC. The full variable domain, in which reference TRBV28 and TRBJ2-7 provide the parts outside the CDR3, is DVKVTQSSRYLVKRTGEKVFLECVQDMDHENMFWYRQDPGLGLRLIYFSYDVKMKEKGDIPEGYSVSREKKERFSLILESASTNQTSMYLCASRSGGGAGTYEQYFGPGTRLTVT.

The chain carries TRBV7-2 and TRBJ2-7, with D possibly TRBD1 on 7 matching bases. The germline V and J ends were trimmed by 5 bases and 0 bases, with 17 bases remaining between them. Germline V gene sequence: CDR1 SGHTA, CDR2 FQGNSA. This CDR3 comprises 16 residues. CDR3 sequence: CASSLSGGGSSYEQYF. The CDR3 nucleotides read TGTGCCAGCAGCCTCTCAGGGGGAGGCAGCTCCTACGAGCAGTACTTC.

The chain employs TRBV30 and TRBJ1-5; D unclear. The CDR3 has 13 amino acids. With 0 bases removed from V and 1 base from J, the gap between germline ends came to 4 bases. Germline V gene lookup returns CDR1 GTSNPN and CDR2 SVGIG (reference sequence). The CDR3 loop is CAWSVRSNQPQHF. In DNA form, the CDR3 reads TGTGCCTGGAGTGTAAGGAGCAATCAGCCCCAGCATTTT.

The rearrangement joins TRBV11-2 to TRBJ2-1; 7 positions agree with TRBD2. The CDR3 covers 17 residues. CDR1 SGHAT and CDR2 FQNNGV come from the germline V gene. Trimming at V came to 5 bases and at J to 7 bases, leaving 17 bases not matched to a gene. The CDR3 sequence: CASSHYVGGSSINEQFF. The DNA for the CDR3 is TGTGCCAGCAGCCATTACGTTGGCGGGAGCTCAATAAATGAGCAGTTCTTC.

This chain links TRBV28 with TRBJ2-4; 11 nucleotides align to TRBD1. Trimming took 3 bases from V and 8 from J; bases not matched to a gene: 9. Germline CDR1 is MDHEN and CDR2 is SYDVKM. The CDR3 is 16 residues long. The CDR3 nucleotides read TGTGCCAGCAGTTTCCCGAGGACAGGGGGCGCGGACATTCAGTACTTC. Translated: CASSFPRTGGADIQYF.

The chain couples TRBV15 to TRBJ2-5; weak D call: TRBD1 (5 bases). The CDR3 totals 15 residues. Germline lookup yields CDR1 LNHNV and CDR2 YYDKDF (reference sequence). Trimming removed 1 base at V and 3 bases at J, with 12 bases between. The CDR3 loop reads CATSRVSRVEETQYF. The CDR3 coding sequence is TGTGCCACCAGCAGAGTGTCCAGGGTGGAAGAGACCCAGTACTTC.

The CDR3 loop is CASSTNRGLTEQYF. The CDR3 DNA reads TGCGCCAGCAGTACGAACAGGGGGCTGACCGAGCAGTACTTC. The chain couples TRBV10-2 to TRBJ2-7, with 9 bases lining up with TRBD1. Germline values: CDR1 WSHSY, CDR2 SAAADI. The CDR3 runs 14 residues. Germline trimming cut 5 bases from V and 6 bases from J; bases unmatched to any gene: 8.

V gene TRBV18 combines with J gene TRBJ1-1; 7 positions agree with TRBD1. CDR1 is KGHSH, CDR2 LQKENI, per germline. CDR3 length: 16 amino acids. After removal of 4 bases from V and 0 bases from J, the junction contained 8 bases not matched to a gene. The CDR3 bases are TGTGCCAGCTCACTTTTGACAGGGACCATGAACACTGAAGCTTTCTTT. The encoded protein is CASSLLTGTMNTEAFF.

The genes are TRBV7-6 and TRBJ2-5; D might be TRBD1 (5 bases). The CDR3 has 14 amino acids. With 1 base removed from V and 2 bases from J, the gap between germline ends came to 8 bases. The germline V gene has CDR1 SGHVS and CDR2 FNYEAQ. CDR3 residues: CASSLGGAQETQYF. The CDR3 bases are TGTGCCAGCAGCTTAGGTGGGGCTCAAGAGACCCAGTACTTC.